The present TCR beta chain was sequenced within a study of blood T cell repertoires in COVID-19. About the study: Sample material is recorded as cDNA or gDNA derived from T cells, B-cell-depleted T cells, or PBMCs.

As handled by the study authors: For nucleated cells, counts were estimated from reference gene primer amplification. Produced via immunoSEQ multiplex PCR; TCRdb's table is partial and in-frame only. V, J and clone size derive from that table, while D and trimming were established from the DNA sequence. The sample shows around 26,000 clones, roughly 91% of them seen only once. Germline CDR1 is SGHNT and CDR2 is YYREEE (reference sequence). This CDR3 has 14 amino acids. The junction had 3 bases not matched to a gene; V was cut back by 1 base and J by 9 bases. Sequenced material: peripheral blood. The chain uses TRBV5-4 and TRBJ1-6; 8 bases are shared with TRBD1. The TCR was taken from a man in his 70s with active COVID-19. CDR3 DNA: TGTGCCAGCAGCTTGTATGACAGGGGTTCACCCCTCCACTTT. This translates into CASSLYDRGSPLHF.